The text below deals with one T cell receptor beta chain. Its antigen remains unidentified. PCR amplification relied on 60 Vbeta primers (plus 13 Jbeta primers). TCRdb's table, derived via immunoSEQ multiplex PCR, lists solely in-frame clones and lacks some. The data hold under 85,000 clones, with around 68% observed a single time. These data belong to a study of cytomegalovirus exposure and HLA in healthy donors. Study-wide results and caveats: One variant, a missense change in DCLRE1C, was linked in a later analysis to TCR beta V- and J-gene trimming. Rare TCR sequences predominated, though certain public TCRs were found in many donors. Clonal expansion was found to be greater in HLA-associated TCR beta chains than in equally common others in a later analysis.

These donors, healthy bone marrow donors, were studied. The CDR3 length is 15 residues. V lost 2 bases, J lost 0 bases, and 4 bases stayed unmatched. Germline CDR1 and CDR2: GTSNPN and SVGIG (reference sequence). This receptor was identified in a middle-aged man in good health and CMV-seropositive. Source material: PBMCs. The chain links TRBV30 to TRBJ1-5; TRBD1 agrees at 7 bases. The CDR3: CAWSRDSLSNQPQHF. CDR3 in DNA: TGTGCCTGGAGTCGGGACAGCCTTAGCAATCAGCCCCAGCATTTT.